This T cell receptor (beta chain) was sequenced for a study of TIL therapy for anti-PD-1-resistant metastatic lung cancer. At the level of the study: Median patient age was about 55, ranging about 38-80 years. Median tumor mutation burden was under 1.9 mutations per megabase. Most patients had lung adenocarcinoma. Points from the study as a whole: This highly selected cohort may not generalize to typical lung cancer patients.

As concerns this clone: What it recognizes is unknown.

The V gene lost 0 bases and the J gene lost 2 bases, with 9 bases spanning the gap. Germline-derived CDR1 and CDR2 are SGDLS and YYNGEE. This CDR3 has 15 residues. Specified time point: pre-treatment sample, taken before nivolumab and TIL therapy. This was the immunoSEQ v3 assay. Sequencing was performed with immunoSEQ multiplex PCR; in TCRdb, only in-frame clones are kept and a portion is missing. Seen here are 54,000 or so clones, around 79% observed once, and the top ten hold about 1.8%. The origin of this receptor is a person aged 25 to 85 with non-small cell lung cancer. Material: blood, obtained at baseline. The gene calls are TRBV9 and TRBJ2-4; D assignment may be TRBD1 or TRBD2 (6 bases each). DNA of the CDR3: TGTGCCAGCAGCGTAGAAGGGGGGACCAAAAACATTCAGTACTTC. Translation gives CASSVEGGTKNIQYF. Full variable domain (rest looked up from reference TRBV9 and TRBJ2-4): DSGVTQTPKHLITATGQRVTLRCSPRSGDLSVYWYQQSLDQGLQFLIQYYNGEERAKGNILERFSAQQFPDLHSELNLSSLELGDSALYFCASSVEGGTKNIQYFGAGTRLSVL.